This T cell receptor beta chain was captured by sequencing in a study of blood T cell repertoires in COVID-19 (dated by TCRdb to about 2020). Regarding the research as a whole: Samples covering the acute and convalescent phases of COVID-19 were provided by collaborators in the United States, Italy and Spain. The material from the prospective study consisted of cDNA or gDNA derived from T cells, B-cell-depleted T cells, or PBMCs. Deeply sampled blood TCRbeta repertoires from subjects exposed to, actively infected with, or recovered from COVID-19 were included in the dataset. A freely available public database, intended as a resource for researchers studying the immune response to SARS-CoV-2, is where the repertoires were released. Samples came from the ongoing ImmuneRACE study (first 160 participants) plus 1,254 subjects from 6 global collaborators. A de-identified subject ID, COVID-19 status, age in years and sex were almost always included in the sample metadata. Where available, HLA class I and class II types were obtained from metadata supplied by the sample provider rather than from assay-based typing.

Comment on this clone: Its antigen specificity is not known. No quality values exist for individual bases; no much larger clone is one base distant.

Collaborating institutions collected whole blood in K2EDTA tubes following their own protocols. Collaborator samples were shipped for TCRbeta analysis as frozen whole blood, isolated PBMCs, or DNA extracted from either sample type. The immunoSEQ Assay, a bias-controlled multiplex PCR, was used to amplify TCRbeta CDR3 regions from genomic DNA. In the authors' own workflow: Within the assay, amplification of reference gene primers was used to estimate how many nucleated cells each sample contained. To quantify the absolute abundance of each unique TCRbeta CDR3 rearrangement, sequence reads were collapsed and filtered. For each sample, productive Simpson clonality was calculated by taking the square root of Simpson's diversity index across productive rearrangements. The source is immuneACCESS, and TCRdb retained only in-frame sequences with V and J called. Part of the clones is not carried over; for the studies checked, unresolved V genes explain less than half of this, and the remainder is unexplained. V, J and clone size are taken as reported in that table, and D and trimming were inferred from the DNA itself. Present in this sample are some 110,000 clones, 91% of which were seen just once. Together, the top ten hold under 6.5% of the sample.

What the research found in general, with its limitations: Clinical and demographic metadata were provided uncurated, with the amount varying by source and participant.

Taken from cysteine to phenylalanine, the CDR3 has 13 residues. The only DNA kept is the CDR3, 39 bases in frame from the first base. V is trimmed back by 6 bases and J by 6 bases, and the junction contains 7 bases that no gene match accounts for. Sequences SEHNR (CDR1) and FQNEAQ (CDR2) are obtained from the germline V gene (reference sequence). The receptor was derived from a human donor in a cohort sampled during active COVID-19. Sequencing used peripheral blood. The chain uses TRBV7-9 and TRBJ2-7; the junction holds 8 bases that match TRBD1. CDR3 sequence: CASSPGDRGEQYF. Read as DNA, the sequence is TGTGCCAGCAGTCCAGGAGACAGGGGCGAGCAGTACTTC. With the rest looked up from the reference TRBV7-9 and TRBJ2-7 genes rather than sequenced, the full variable domain is DTGVSQNPRHKITKRGQNVTFRCDPISEHNRLYWYRQTLGQGPEFLTYFQNEAQLEKSRLLSDRFSAERPKGSFSTLEIQRTEQGDSAMYLCASSPGDRGEQYFGPGTRLTVT.